These T cell receptor beta chains were read from a single sample in a study of blood T cell repertoires in COVID-19. Clones were sequenced by immunoSEQ multiplex PCR, and TCRdb holds only the in-frame ones, with some missing. The sample has around 140,000 clones, approximately 88% seen once. The sample comprised peripheral blood. The receptors here all came from a woman between 50 and 59 years old with acute or convalescent COVID-19. Both conserved end residues are part of each CDR3. A D gene is named only where the DNA matches it firmly. For some rows the clone size is stated as once, few or many, or as a class when expanded; others skip it.

>.|TRBD1|TRBJ1-6|TRBV27
CASRTGQWDSPLHF
TGTGCCAGTAGGACAGGGCAATGGGACTCACCCCTCCACTTT
>.|.|TRBJ2-3|TRBV20-1
CSAPPQDTQYF
TGCAGTGCTCCCCCTCAGGATACGCAGTATTTT
>.|TRBD1|TRBJ1-3|TRBV5-1
CASSLDPQGLSGNTIYF
TGCGCCAGCAGCTTGGATCCACAGGGGCTCTCTGGAAACACCATATATTTT
>.|.|TRBJ2-1|TRBV7-7
CASSSLRGASYNEQFF
TGTGCCAGCAGTTCTCTCAGGGGGGCATCCTACAATGAGCAGTTCTTC
>once|TRBD1|TRBJ2-7|TRBV27
CASSVDRGADEQYF
TGTGCCAGCAGTGTGGACAGGGGAGCCGACGAGCAGTACTTC
>.|.|TRBJ2-6|TRBV18
CASSPEVQSGANVLTF
TGTGCCAGCTCACCAGAGGTCCAATCTGGGGCCAACGTCCTGACTTTC
>.|TRBD2|TRBJ2-3|TRBV7-6
CASSLDRLAGDTQYF
TGTGCCAGCAGCTTAGATCGACTAGCGGGGGATACGCAGTATTTT
>.|TRBD1|TRBJ1-4|TRBV11-2
CASSQITGGAEKLFF
TGTGCCAGCAGCCAAATCACAGGGGGCGCCGAAAAACTGTTTTTT
>.|.|TRBJ2-3|TRBV18
CASSPMGQEATDTQYF
TGTGCCAGCTCCCCCATGGGACAAGAGGCCACAGATACGCAGTATTTT
>many|TRBD2|TRBJ2-1|TRBV5-1
CASSLAASGRSGNEQFF
TGCGCCAGCAGCTTGGCCGCTAGCGGGAGATCGGGTAATGAGCAGTTCTTC
>.|.|TRBJ1-1|TRBV5-1
CASSSLDITNTEAFF
TGCGCCAGCAGCTCCCTGGACATCACTAACACTGAAGCTTTCTTT
>.|.|TRBJ2-7|TRBV12-3/TRBV12-4
CASSLSVTYEQYF
TGTGCCAGCAGTTTGAGCGTTACCTACGAGCAGTACTTC
>once|TRBD1|TRBJ1-2|TRBV7-8
CASSSWDRGRGYTF
TGTGCCAGCAGCTCCTGGGACAGGGGTAGGGGCTACACCTTC
>.|TRBD2|TRBJ2-5|TRBV7-3
CASSPQAGVEETQYF
TGTGCCAGCAGCCCCCAAGCGGGAGTGGAAGAGACCCAGTACTTC
>.|TRBD2|TRBJ2-5|TRBV2
CASSVQLAGVETQYF
TGTGCCAGCAGTGTTCAGTTAGCGGGGGTTGAGACCCAGTACTTC
>.|.|TRBJ2-7|TRBV2
CASSYIRTLGGGEQYF
TGTGCCAGCAGTTATATAAGGACCCTCGGGGGAGGCGAGCAGTACTTC
>.|.|TRBJ2-7|TRBV11-2
CASSSVLRRAIGYEQYF
TGTGCCAGCAGCTCAGTACTGAGGAGGGCAATAGGCTACGAGCAGTACTTC
>.|TRBD1|TRBJ2-5|TRBV3-1/TRBV3-2
CASSQPDREETQYF
TGTGCCAGCAGCCAACCAGACAGGGAAGAGACCCAGTACTTC
>.|TRBD2|TRBJ2-7|TRBV3-1/TRBV3-2
CASSRTSGRAYEQYF
TGTGCCAGCAGTCGGACTAGCGGGAGGGCCTACGAGCAGTACTTC
>.|.|TRBJ1-2|TRBV6-5
CASSYGQARGGYTF
TGTGCCAGCAGTTACGGGCAGGCCCGGGGTGGCTACACCTTC
>once|TRBD2|TRBJ2-1|TRBV4-1
CASSQEKASGALVDEQFF
TGCGCCAGCAGCCAAGAAAAGGCTAGCGGGGCCTTAGTAGATGAGCAGTTCTTC
>.|.|TRBJ2-3|TRBV7-3
CASSPLSTDTQYF
TGTGCCAGCAGCCCCTTAAGCACAGATACGCAGTATTTT
>.|TRBD2|TRBJ2-3|TRBV30
CAWTMASGSPVISTDTQYF
TGTGCCTGGACTATGGCTAGCGGGAGCCCCGTTATTAGCACAGATACGCAGTATTTT
>.|.|TRBJ1-1|TRBV29-1
CSVLPGEGTEAFF
TGCAGCGTGCTACCAGGGGAGGGCACTGAAGCTTTCTTT
>.|.|TRBJ2-7|TRBV11-2
CASSYRVGGETYEQYF
TGTGCCAGCAGTTACAGAGTGGGCGGGGAGACCTACGAGCAGTACTTC
>.|TRBD1|TRBJ2-7|TRBV30
CAWAPGQGFYEQYF
TGTGCCTGGGCACCGGGACAGGGGTTCTACGAGCAGTACTTC
>.|.|TRBJ1-2|TRBV19
CASSNFLYGYTF
TGTGCCAGTAGTAATTTTCTCTATGGCTACACCTTC
>once|.|TRBJ2-6|TRBV24-1
CATSRTAGANVLTF
TGTGCCACCAGTAGGACAGCTGGGGCCAACGTCCTGACTTTC
>few|.|TRBJ1-4|TRBV19
CASSLGPSGDEKLFF
TGTGCCAGTAGTCTAGGGCCAAGCGGGGATGAAAAACTGTTTTTT
>once|.|TRBJ2-7|TRBV30
CAWSAAYEQYF
TGTGCCTGGAGTGCCGCCTACGAGCAGTACTTC
>.|TRBD1|TRBJ1-2|TRBV27
CASSLYRGEGYTF
TGTGCCAGCAGTCTATACAGGGGAGAAGGCTACACCTTC
>.|.|TRBJ2-6|TRBV7-3
CASSLGPQSGANVLTF
TGTGCCAGCAGCTTGGGGCCTCAGTCTGGGGCCAACGTCCTGACTTTC
>.|.|TRBJ2-3|TRBV11-2
CASSPRTISLPDTQYF
TGTGCCAGCAGCCCCAGGACTATATCGTTGCCAGATACGCAGTATTTT
>.|.|TRBJ2-1|TRBV6-2/TRBV6-3
CASSRTDRNEQFF
TGTGCCAGCAGTAGGACCGACAGAAATGAGCAGTTCTTC
>few|TRBD2|TRBJ2-3|TRBV19
CASSPTSGDTDTQYF
TGTGCCAGTAGCCCGACTAGCGGGGACACAGATACGCAGTATTTT
>.|.|TRBJ2-7|TRBV6-5
CASSYGRGAYEQYF
TGTGCCAGCAGTTACGGGCGGGGAGCGTACGAGCAGTACTTC
>.|.|TRBJ2-4|TRBV6-4
CASRAHSSLAKNIQYF
TGTGCCAGCAGGGCCCACAGCAGCTTAGCCAAAAACATTCAGTACTTC
>.|TRBD1|TRBJ2-1|TRBV6-5
CASSYSNRGPYNEQFF
TGTGCCAGCAGTTACTCGAACAGGGGGCCGTACAATGAGCAGTTCTTC
>.|TRBD2|TRBJ2-2|TRBV2
CAREREGGTGELFF
TGTGCCAGGGAACGGGAGGGGGGCACCGGGGAGCTGTTTTTT
>.|.|TRBJ2-1|TRBV5-1
CASSLEGGLHNEQFF
TGCGCCAGCAGCTTGGAGGGGGGGCTACACAATGAGCAGTTCTTC
>few|TRBD1|TRBJ1-1|TRBV7-9
CASSITGTGGRTEAFF
TGTGCCAGCAGCATTACCGGGACAGGGGGCCGTACTGAAGCTTTCTTT
>few|TRBD1|TRBJ1-6|TRBV2
CASSQYSGTGSSYNSPLHF
TGTGCCAGCAGCCAATACTCCGGGACAGGGAGCTCCTATAATTCACCCCTCCACTTT